These 13 T cell receptor beta chains came from one sample sequenced in a study of T cells in Graves' hyperthyroidism and ophthalmopathy. Researchers took RNA transcripts and amplified the TCR beta CDR3 regions from them. HTBI primers were employed in a first-round RT-PCR of the TCR CDR3. TCRdb passed the multiplex PCR reads through MiXCR, listing each CDR3 protein once. The top ten clones hold around 28% of a sample with around 500,000 distinct CDR3 sequences, about 16% of them seen once. The specimen sequenced was blood. The receptors stem from a woman in her thirties with Graves' ophthalmopathy.

This chain connects TRBV29-1 to TRBJ2-7, with no clear D. V was cut by 1 base and J by 5 bases, with 6 bases left in between. This CDR3 has 11 amino acids. Germline V gene lookup returns CDR1 SQVTM and CDR2 ANQGSEA. The CDR3 is CSVEVSDEQYF. Here the CDR3 DNA reads TGCAGCGTTGAAGTGAGCGACGAGCAGTACTTC.

Comment on this clonotype: Possible read error: a much larger clone is one base away. V usage is TRBV29-1 and J usage is TRBJ2-1; TRBD2 matches 11 bases. The junction had 8 bases not matched to a gene; V was cut back by 7 bases and J by 6 bases. This CDR3 spans 14 amino acids. Per germline, CDR1 SQVTM and CDR2 ANQGSEA. CDR3 protein: CSDRVLAGVNEQFF. The CDR3 DNA sequence: TGCAGCGACCGAGTACTAGCGGGGGTCAATGAGCAGTTCTTC.

This clonotype was observed once. V is TRBV5-1 and J is TRBJ1-6; no definite D call. The CDR3 is 13 amino acids. The germline CDR1 and CDR2 sequences are SGHRS and YFSETQ. V was shortened by 0 bases and J by 8 bases, with 6 bases between the two germline ends. CDR3 protein: CASSLVGDSPLHF. The CDR3 coding sequence is TGCGCCAGCAGCTTGGTTGGGGATTCACCCCTCCACTTT.

This clonotype was picked up a small number of times. The chain couples TRBV6-6 to TRBJ2-1; D might be TRBD1 (5 bases). This CDR3 is built from 14 residues. The V gene's germline CDR1 is MNHNY and CDR2 SVGAGI (reference sequence). Trimming stripped 1 base from V and 8 bases from J, with 12 bases between. The chain's CDR3 is CASSYWARGDEQFF. In nucleotides, the CDR3 is TGTGCCAGCAGTTACTGGGCTAGGGGCGATGAGCAGTTCTTC.

This clonotype was seen a few times. This rearrangement joins TRBV6-5 to TRBJ1-4, with 7 bases identical to TRBD1. The CDR3 has 17 residues. CDR1 MNHEY and CDR2 SVGAGI come from the germline V gene. J was trimmed by 0 bases and V by 0 bases; bases with no gene match: 4. CDR3 sequence (DNA): TGTGCCAGCAGTTACTCAAGGGGGCCTACAACTAATGAAAAACTGTTTTTT. Translated: CASSYSRGPTTNEKLFF.

CDR3 coding DNA: TGTGCCACCTCACGAAGCTTGATGTCCAGGGACAATCAGCCCCAGCATTTT. This sequence encodes CATSRSLMSRDNQPQHF. V and J are TRBV6-2 or TRBV6-3 and TRBJ1-5, with a possible D match to TRBD1 (5 bases). The CDR3 spans 17 residues. CDR1 is MNHEY and CDR2 is SVGEGT in the germline V gene. V was pared by 10 bases and J by 3 bases, with 25 bases between.

This clonotype came up a few times. The V and J genes are TRBV9 and TRBJ2-1; perhaps TRBD2 as D (5 bases). The germline gives CDR1 SGDLS, CDR2 YYNGEE. The CDR3 is 14 amino acids. Trimming removed 0 bases from V and 5 bases from J, with 9 bases in between. DNA of the CDR3: TGTGCCAGCAGCGTAGACGGGGATAACAATGAGCAGTTCTTC. Its translation is CASSVDGDNNEQFF.

This clonotype was observed at least ten times. J is TRBJ2-3 and V is TRBV20-1, with D perhaps TRBD2 (5 bases). Trimming took 0 bases from V and 2 from J, leaving 15 bases between them. Germline CDR1 DFQATT, CDR2 SNEGSKA (reference sequence). The CDR3 consists of 16 residues. The CDR3 sequence: CSARDLSDYPTDTQYF. In DNA form, the CDR3 reads TGCAGTGCTAGAGATCTGTCAGACTACCCCACAGATACGCAGTATTTT.

This clonotype was seen ten or more times. The rearrangement joins TRBV20-1 to TRBJ2-1, with D hard to call. Looked up from germline, CDR1 is DFQATT and CDR2 is SNEGSKA (reference sequence). Trimming removed 6 bases from V and 2 bases from J, with 14 bases in between. The CDR3 is made up of 14 amino acids. The CDR3 bases are TGCAGTGCCAACGAAGAAGGACCCTACAATGAGCAGTTCTTC. Its protein is CSANEEGPYNEQFF.

This clonotype was seen many times. This CDR3 reads CSVLTSGGYNEQFF. Here the CDR3 DNA reads TGCAGCGTCCTTACTAGCGGCGGTTACAATGAGCAGTTCTTC. The rearrangement joins TRBV29-1 to TRBJ2-1; 8 bases match TRBD2. CDR3 size: 14 residues. Germline CDR1 reads SQVTM; CDR2 reads ANQGSEA. V gave up 6 bases and J gave up 4 bases; unmatched junction bases: 8.

The V call is TRBV29-1, the J call TRBJ1-2; the D is unclear. In germline, CDR1 is SQVTM, CDR2 ANQGSEA. The CDR3 length is 11 residues. V was trimmed by 5 bases and J by 4 bases, leaving 8 bases between them. CDR3 amino acids: CSVRTVYGYTF. In DNA form, the CDR3 reads TGCAGCGTTAGGACGGTCTATGGCTACACCTTC.

This clonotype has more than one count but fewer than ten. The CDR3 loop is CASSYAGGGSGANVLTF. The CDR3 DNA reads TGTGCCAGCAGTTATGCGGGAGGGGGCTCTGGGGCCAACGTCCTGACTTTC. V is TRBV6-2 or TRBV6-3 and J is TRBJ2-6; TRBD2 agrees at 9 bases. CDR1 is MNHEY and CDR2 is SVGEGT in the germline V gene. The CDR3 has 17 residues. Trimming removed 3 bases from V and 0 bases from J; junction bases left unmatched: 3.

This clonotype was observed many times. The rearrangement uses TRBV11-2 and TRBJ1-4; 9 bases map to TRBD1. Germline values: CDR1 SGHAT, CDR2 FQNNGV. This CDR3 is 18 amino acids long. With 5 bases clipped from V and 8 bases from J, the junction kept 18 bases outside the gene matches. CDR3 in amino acids: CASSVYLGQGQPREKLFF. The DNA of the CDR3 is TGTGCCAGCAGCGTCTACCTTGGACAGGGGCAGCCGAGGGAAAAACTGTTTTTT.